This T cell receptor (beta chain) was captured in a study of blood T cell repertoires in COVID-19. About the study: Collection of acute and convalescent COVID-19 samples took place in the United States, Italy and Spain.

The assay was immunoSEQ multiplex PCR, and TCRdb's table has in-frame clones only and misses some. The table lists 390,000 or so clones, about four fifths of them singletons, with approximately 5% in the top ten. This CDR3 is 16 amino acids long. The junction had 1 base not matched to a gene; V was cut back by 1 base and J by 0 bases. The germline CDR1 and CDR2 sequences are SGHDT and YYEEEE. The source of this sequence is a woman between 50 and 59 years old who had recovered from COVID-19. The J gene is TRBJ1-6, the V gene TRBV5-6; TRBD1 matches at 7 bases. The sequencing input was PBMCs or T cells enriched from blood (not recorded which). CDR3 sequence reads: CASSLKGASYNSPLHF. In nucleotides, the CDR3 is TGTGCCAGCAGCTTGAAGGGGGCCTCCTATAATTCACCCCTCCACTTT.